The present TCR beta chain was sequenced within a study of T cells after yellow fever vaccination. The CDR3 consists of 18 residues. V lost 4 bases to trimming and J lost 3 bases; unmatched junction nucleotides: 11. CDR1 and CDR2 (germline): SGHVS, FNYEAQ. TCRdb analysed the 5' RACE reads with MiXCR anew, one entry per CDR3 protein. This table has some 600,000 distinct CDR3 sequences, 9% to 15% appearing once. The clonotype was recovered from a man aged 25 to 40 who received the YFV17D yellow fever vaccine. The sample in question was PBMCs, obtained on the day of the yellow fever booster vaccination. This sequence joins TRBV7-6 and TRBJ2-1; TRBD2 agrees at 11 bases. The CDR3 nucleotides read TGTGCCAGCAGCTCGCAGGCCGCGGGGACTAGCGGCTACAATGAGCAGTTCTTC. Translated: CASSSQAAGTSGYNEQFF.